The 5 T cell receptor beta chains in this list originate from one sample, sequenced in a study of STAT5B mutations in CD4+ large granular lymphocyte leukemia. Measured with immunoSEQ multiplex PCR; TCRdb has only the in-frame clones, and not every one. The table lists 30,000 to 40,000 clones, roughly 87% of them singletons. Sequencing input: CD4+ T cells from blood buffy coats. The receptor source for this set is a human donor in good health.

The chain carries TRBV6-5 and TRBJ2-3; D might be TRBD1 or TRBD2, each matching 5 bases. Germline CDR1 and CDR2: MNHEY and SVGAGI. Between the trimmed V and J ends, which lost 4 bases and 7 bases, there was a span of 12 bases. The CDR3 covers 13 residues. The CDR3 loop reads CASSSPGGNTQYF. The CDR3, as DNA: TGTGCCAGCAGTTCCCCTGGGGGAAATACGCAGTATTTT.

The V call is TRBV27, the J call TRBJ2-1; D not certain. This CDR3 is 13 amino acids long. The germline gives CDR1 MNHEY, CDR2 SMNVEV (reference sequence). The V end was cut by 6 bases, the J end by 8 bases, with 14 bases between. In DNA, the CDR3 is TGTGCCAGCAGGTCAGTTCTTCTCGATGAGCAGTTCTTC. It specifies CASRSVLLDEQFF.

The V and J genes are TRBV25-1 and TRBJ2-7; no definite D call. The CDR3 loop spans 12 amino acids. The germline gives CDR1 MGHDK, CDR2 SYGVNS. V lost 1 base, J lost 3 bases, and 4 bases lay in between. The CDR3 region has the DNA TGTGCCAGCAGTGAATTCTTCTACGAGCAGTACTTC. It codes for CASSEFFYEQYF.

This chain connects TRBV4-3 to TRBJ2-2, with no clear D. Germline CDR1 reads LGHNA; CDR2 reads YSLEER. V was trimmed by 5 bases and J by 2 bases, leaving 9 bases between them. The CDR3 has 14 residues. The CDR3 is CASSFRTNTGELFF. The CDR3 region has the DNA TGCGCCAGCAGCTTTCGCACTAACACCGGGGAGCTGTTTTTT.

The count of this clone is one. V and J are TRBV18 and TRBJ2-7; 8 bases agree with TRBD1. This CDR3 has 15 amino acids. The V segment lost 3 bases and the J segment 2 bases; nucleotides outside the gene matches: 6. Germline values: CDR1 KGHSH, CDR2 LQKENI. The CDR3 is CASSPPGQAPYEQYF. The CDR3, as DNA: TGTGCCAGCTCACCCCCGGGACAGGCCCCCTACGAGCAGTACTTC.